This TCR beta chain was retrieved from a study of CD8+CD57+ T cells in acquired aplastic anemia. Study-wide context: The study obtained an average of around 3.4 ug of DNA from sorted CD4+ and CD8+ cells. Healthy CD8+ samples averaged approximately 11 million reads.

This CDR3 spans 13 amino acids. CDR1 is SEHNR and CDR2 is FQNEAQ in the germline V gene (reference sequence). Trimming pared 5 bases from V and 6 bases from J, leaving 14 bases between. Genomic DNA acted as the template from which TCR beta VDJ combination and CDR3 sequence profiling were carried out. TCRdb called the reads again in MiXCR, with one record for every CDR3 protein. The table includes 100,000 to 150,000 distinct CDR3 sequences, roughly 50% detected once. This clonotype was observed many times. Sequencing input: sorted CD4+, CD8+, or CD8+CD57+ T cells (not recorded which) from PBMCs. J is TRBJ2-7 and V is TRBV7-9; D is uncertain. The receptor comes from a human donor in good health, serving as a control. CDR3 sequence reads: CASSPGVNLEQYF. The DNA of the CDR3 is TGTGCCAGCAGCCCTGGGGTGAATCTCGAGCAGTACTTC. Looking up the rest from reference TRBV7-9 and TRBJ2-7 gives the full variable domain: DTGVSQNPRHKITKRGQNVTFRCDPISEHNRLYWYRQTLGQGPEFLTYFQNEAQLEKSRLLSDRFSAERPKGSFSTLEIQRTEQGDSAMYLCASSPGVNLEQYFGPGTRLTVT.